This TCR beta chain was documented in a study of OX40 agonist ivuxolimab in advanced cancers. For the study in its entirety: Ivuxolimab was a fully human IgG2 agonistic monoclonal antibody targeting the costimulatory receptor OX40 (CD134). The purpose of peripheral TCRbeta sequencing was to test whether ivuxolimab changed TCR sequence diversity and led to clonal T-cell expansion. Of the roughly 53 patients in dose escalation, about 20 had hepatocellular carcinoma, about 15 had melanoma, 9 had renal cell carcinoma and 9 had head and neck cancer. In the dose-escalation cohort, 82.7% of patients were male, and the mean age was around 60 years, with a range of about 23 to 80. Intravenous ivuxolimab was administered to patients every 2 weeks at six dose levels: 0.01, 0.1, 0.3, 1.5, 3 and 10 mg/kg. Prior anti-PD-1, anti-PD-L1 or anti-CTLA-4 therapy was permitted, and approximately 40% of dose-escalation patients had received checkpoint inhibitors. Partial responses were achieved by three dose-escalation patients, of whom one had hepatocellular carcinoma and two had cutaneous melanoma. The monotherapy dose-escalation portion (N of about 50 patients) of the phase I ivuxolimab trial is reported in the paper. Study-level results and caveats: The antigen specificity of the clonally expanded peripheral T cells was not determined. In the 0.1-3.0 mg/kg groups, partial responders were among the patients with the lowest normalized peripheral clonal expansion, particularly in CD8+ T cells. Low levels of normalized T-cell clonal expansion were also seen in some patients who did not respond. At doses from 0.1 to 3.0 mg/kg, clonal expansion was seen in both CD4+ and CD8+ blood T cells between baseline and week 6. After ivuxolimab, CD8+ T cells had more expanded clones than CD4+ T cells on average.

For sequencing of the TCRbeta CDR3 region, genomic DNA was extracted from the sorted cells. The immunoSEQ Assay was used for sequencing of TCRbeta CDR3 regions. This immuneACCESS table, as held by TCRdb, lists in-frame sequences with V and J called but not all clones. Of the missing ones, under half trace to an unresolved V gene in checked studies; the others have no known cause. Present in this sample are approximately 130,000 clones, just over 90% of which were seen just once. In total, the top ten clones hold around 1% of the sample. V and J lose 5 bases and 0 bases, and a span of 14 bases separates them. For CDR1 and CDR2, the germline V gene (reference sequence) lists LNHDA and SQIVND. The CDR3 goes from the cysteine to the phenylalanine over 17 residues. Just the 51-base CDR3 DNA is kept, in frame starting at base 1. Patients with a history of autoimmune disease or receiving systemic immunosuppression were excluded from the trial. Peripheral blood for TCR sequencing was collected from all dose cohorts at baseline, on cycle 4 day 1, and on cycle 7 day 1. The samples were taken from a phase I, first-in-human, multicenter, open-label dose-escalation trial of ivuxolimab. Adults with locally advanced or metastatic melanoma, renal cell, hepatocellular, or head and neck squamous cell carcinoma were enrolled in the trial. Before TCR sequencing, CD4+ and CD8+ T cells were separately sorted from peripheral blood.

Worth noting for this clone: Its antigen is still unknown. No base quality values were provided; no much bigger clone lies one nucleotide off.

In this chain, TRBV19 is recombined with TRBJ2-6; the D gene is perhaps TRBD1, from 5 matching bases. This receptor was obtained from an adult with an advanced solid tumor such as melanoma, head and neck, liver or kidney cancer. The sequences come from CD4+ or CD8+ T cells sorted from blood, collected in a trial of the OX40 agonist ivuxolimab. The DNA reads TGTGCCAGTAGTTCTCACCCAGGGTACTCTGGGGCCAACGTCCTGACTTTC. Its translation is CASSSHPGYSGANVLTF.